This TCR beta chain was sequenced in a study of shared clonotypes between healthy human individuals. Findings and limits, study-wide: When naive CD4 clonotypes were compared across several donors, 4% to 5.5% were shared. Since donors were few, the genetic and exposure-history diversity represented was limited. Non-shared clonotypes had lower generation probabilities than clonotypes shared by all four sorted-subset donors.

TCRdb's copy holds only in-frame clones and misses some; the assay was immunoSEQ multiplex PCR. The sample records a few million clones, over 85% being singletons. As concerns this clone: Its target is unknown.

The germline gives CDR1 MNHEY, CDR2 SMNVEV (reference sequence). The CDR3 has 15 amino acids. With 5 bases clipped from V and 6 bases from J, the junction kept 11 bases outside the gene matches. Partitioning of CD4+ cells yielded a CD45RA+ naive subset and a CD45RA-negative memory subset. The sequence came from a man aged 18 to 29 in good health. The sample was naive CD4+ T cells sorted from blood. Described subset: CD45RA+ positively selected. V usage is TRBV27 and J usage is TRBJ2-7; 9 bases are shared with TRBD1. In nucleotides, the CDR3 is TGTGCCAGCAGTCCGCCCCCGGGACAGGGTTCCGAGCAGTACTTC. The encoded protein is CASSPPPGQGSEQYF.